Included here is one TCR beta chain sequence, with context. This sample stems from a study of blood T cell repertoires in COVID-19. Study at large: Collection of acute and convalescent COVID-19 samples took place in the United States, Italy and Spain. PBMCs, B-cell-depleted T cells, or T cells were the source of the cDNA or gDNA that made up the material.

The germline V and J ends were trimmed by 3 bases and 3 bases, with 9 bases remaining between them. The CDR3 is 14 amino acids. Germline V gene sequence: CDR1 LNHDA, CDR2 SQIVND (reference sequence). Methods used by the authors: Estimated nucleated cell counts came from reference gene primer amplification. Measured with immunoSEQ multiplex PCR; TCRdb has only the in-frame clones, and not every one. For V, J and clone size, that table is used; D and trimming come from the DNA. The data show around 70,000 clones, with approximately 90% seen just once and over 7.5% held by the top ten. This receptor was identified in a man aged 25-45 years with acute or convalescent COVID-19. Specimen: peripheral blood. The chain combines TRBV19 with TRBJ1-3; a possible D gene is TRBD1 (6 bases). CDR3 coding DNA: TGTGCCAGTAGTATCACAGGGTTTGGAAACACCATATATTTT. Translating it yields CASSITGFGNTIYF. Supplemented by reference TRBV19 and TRBJ1-3, the full variable domain reads DGGITQSPKYLFRKEGQNVTLSCEQNLNHDAMYWYRQDPGQGLRLIYYSQIVNDFQKGDIAEGYSVSREKKESFPLTVTSAQKNPTAFYLCASSITGFGNTIYFGEGSWLTVV.